The following is a TCR beta chain sequence with its context. The antigen is unknown. Other DNA sequences in the same sample also yield this CDR3. The sample is drawn from a study of PD-1 blockade in classical Hodgkin lymphoma. Study-level findings and limits: Some patients started nivolumab under 1 year after ASCT, and they were excluded.

Generated by immunoSEQ multiplex PCR, the TCRdb table keeps only in-frame clones and is missing some. Of around 58,000 clones listed, 90% are singletons. Brentuximab vedotin exposure varied among the patients, all of whom had relapsed after autologous stem cell transplantation. Germline lookup yields CDR1 SEHNR and CDR2 FQNEAQ (reference sequence). Trimming removed 0 bases from V and 5 bases from J, with 10 bases in between. CDR3 length: 14 residues. The source was peripheral blood mononuclear cells (PBMCs), collected at baseline. This clonotype was obtained from a human donor with classical Hodgkin lymphoma. The chain couples TRBV7-9 to TRBJ2-5; D may be TRBD1 or TRBD2 (5 bases each). Here the CDR3 reads CASSLAGGGETQYF. As DNA, the CDR3 is TGTGCCAGCAGCTTAGCTGGGGGTGGCGAGACCCAGTACTTC.